The 20 T cell receptor beta chains below come from one sample, sequenced in a study of blood T cells in healthy people across ages. Using a J-beta primer mix together with a sample-barcoded 5' primer, a second PCR was run for roughly 6 to 11 cycles. TCRdb itself ran the 5' RACE reads through MiXCR, one entry per CDR3 protein. The data contain 1.5 million to 1.9 million distinct CDR3 sequences, 35% to 45% of them singletons. Sequenced input: blood. All receptors come from a woman aged 18-29 years in good health.

The V call is TRBV4-3, the J call TRBJ2-3; D is perhaps TRBD2 (6 bases). Germline loops: CDR1 LGHNA, CDR2 YSLEER. V shed 3 bases and J shed 3 bases, with 13 bases lying between them. This CDR3 region has 15 residues. As DNA, the CDR3 is TGCGCCAGCAGCCACGGGAGTCTGATAACAGATACGCAGTATTTT. Translating it yields CASSHGSLITDTQYF.

The chain carries TRBV9 and TRBJ1-2; 10 positions agree with TRBD1. CDR3 length: 14 residues. CDR1 is SGDLS, CDR2 YYNGEE, per germline. J was trimmed by 4 bases and V by 7 bases; bases with no gene match: 7. The chain's CDR3 is CASGGDRGGYGYTF. The CDR3 DNA sequence: TGTGCCAGCGGCGGGGACAGGGGAGGCTATGGCTACACCTTC.

The V call is TRBV9, the J call TRBJ2-3, with D possibly matching TRBD2 (5 bases). Trimming left V 0 bases short and J 0 bases short, with 17 bases between. Germline V gene data show CDR1 as SGDLS and CDR2 as YYNGEE. The CDR3 has 18 amino acids. The CDR3 spells CASSVAPVGSVSTDTQYF. CDR3 bases: TGTGCCAGCAGCGTAGCCCCCGTAGGTAGCGTTAGCACAGATACGCAGTATTTT.

The rearrangement joins TRBV6-1 to TRBJ1-4; D is unclear. The V gene's germline CDR1 is MNHNS and CDR2 SASEGT. V dropped 3 bases and J dropped 0 bases, with 17 bases sitting between them. The CDR3 has 18 amino acids. The CDR3 reads CASSDLLRHGATNEKLFF. The CDR3 nucleotides read TGTGCCAGCAGTGACCTCCTCCGACACGGAGCAACTAATGAAAAACTGTTTTTT.

The chain links TRBV6-5 to TRBJ1-1, with D possibly TRBD1 on 5 matching bases. The CDR3 sequence is 15 residues long. Germline V lookup: CDR1 MNHEY, CDR2 SVGAGI. V lost 0 bases and J 1 base, leaving 9 bases between the germline ends. The CDR3 loop is CASSYSGRANTEAFF. CDR3 DNA sequence: TGTGCCAGCAGTTACTCGGGCAGGGCGAACACTGAAGCTTTCTTT.

V gene TRBV6-2 or TRBV6-3 combines with J gene TRBJ2-7; D may be TRBD1 (7 bases). CDR1 and CDR2 (germline): MNHEY, SVGEGT. This CDR3 has 16 amino acids. The germline V and J ends were trimmed by 2 bases and 3 bases, with 17 bases remaining between them. This CDR3 is CASSYRGTVPYYEQYF. DNA of the CDR3: TGTGCCAGCAGTTACCGGGGGACAGTTCCCTACTACGAGCAGTACTTC.

Regarding this clonotype: An end of the junction does not agree with germline; a read error may underlie this. The rearrangement links TRBV7-3 to TRBJ2-7; 7 positions agree with TRBD2. This CDR3 has 14 residues. Germline-derived CDR1 and CDR2 are SGHTA and FQGTGA. The CDR3 loop is CANSLGGSLNEQYF. The CDR3 bases are TGTGCCAACAGCTTGGGCGGGAGTCTCAACGAGCAGTACTTC.

The table lists this clonotype with many counts. The DNA for the CDR3 is TGCGCCAGCAGCCGGGACACTTTTAACTATGGCTACACCTTC. Amino acids: CASSRDTFNYGYTF. The genes are TRBV4-1 and TRBJ1-2, with D possibly TRBD1 on 6 matching bases. The ends were cut back, 4 bases at V and 1 base at J, with 10 bases in the middle. The germline V gene has CDR1 MGHRA and CDR2 YSYEKL. This CDR3 region has 14 residues.

As regards this clonotype: Given a much more abundant clone one base away, this may be a read error. The J gene is TRBJ2-7, the V gene TRBV7-2, with D hard to call. CDR1 and CDR2 (germline): SGHTA, FQGNSA. V lost 1 base to trimming and J lost 7 bases, with 20 bases between them. This CDR3 is built from 16 residues. As DNA, the CDR3 is TGTGCCAGCAGCTTAGATCCCAGTAGCTCCTACAATGAGCAGTACTTC. Its protein product is CASSLDPSSSYNEQYF. Variable domain in full (rest from reference TRBV7-2 and TRBJ2-7): GAGVSQSPSNKVTEKGKDVELRCDPISGHTALYWYRQSLGQGLEFLIYFQGNSAPDKSGLPSDRFSAERTGGSVSTLTIQRTQQEDSAVYLCASSLDPSSSYNEQYFGPGTRLTVT.

The CDR3: CASSPQDSNQPQHF. DNA for the CDR3: TGTGCCAGCAGTCCACAGGATAGCAATCAGCCCCAGCATTTT. The J gene is TRBJ1-5, the V gene TRBV2; perhaps TRBD1 as D (5 bases). The germline gives CDR1 SNHLY, CDR2 FYNNEI. The ends were cut back, 5 bases at V and 0 bases at J, with 8 bases in the middle. The CDR3 has 14 amino acids.

This rearrangement joins TRBV29-1 to TRBJ2-2; 8 bases are shared with TRBD2. The ends lost 7 bases at V and 5 bases at J; junction bases unmatched: 12. This CDR3 has 15 amino acids. Germline V gene data show CDR1 as SQVTM and CDR2 as ANQGSEA. This chain's CDR3 is CSASGRAGVTGELFF. The CDR3, as DNA: TGCAGCGCCTCGGGGCGAGCGGGAGTAACCGGGGAGCTGTTTTTT.

In its sample, this clonotype was seen a few times. In DNA, the CDR3 is TGCGCCAGCAGCCAGACACGGGACCCAGCCTACGAGCAGTACTTC. It yields the protein CASSQTRDPAYEQYF. This rearrangement joins TRBV4-1 to TRBJ2-7, with D perhaps assigned TRBD1 or TRBD2 (5 bases each). Between the trimmed V and J ends, which lost 3 bases and 2 bases, there was a span of 14 bases. The germline gives CDR1 MGHRA, CDR2 YSYEKL. CDR3 length: 15 residues.

V gene TRBV5-1 combines with J gene TRBJ2-1; 10 nucleotides align to TRBD1. With the DNA end fitting TRBJ2-7 better, the J assignment may be wrong. Germline V gene data show CDR1 as SGHRS and CDR2 as YFSETQ. The CDR3 spans 15 residues. CDR3 protein: CASSLEGQGVNEQYF. DNA for the CDR3: TGCGCCAGCAGCTTGGAAGGACAGGGGGTAAATGAGCAGTACTTC.

V usage is TRBV20-1 and J usage is TRBJ1-5; no reliable D call. This CDR3 spans 13 amino acids. The germline V gene has CDR1 DFQATT and CDR2 SNEGSKA (reference sequence). V lost 6 bases and J 4 bases, leaving 13 bases between the germline ends. CDR3 sequence (DNA): TGCAGTGCATGGGGAACGAGAAATCAGCCCCAGCATTTT. Its protein product is CSAWGTRNQPQHF.

The V call is TRBV20-1, the J call TRBJ2-5; no clear D gene. The V gene's germline CDR1 is DFQATT and CDR2 SNEGSKA (reference sequence). Trimming removed 3 bases from V and 5 bases from J, with 7 bases in between. The CDR3 is made up of 11 amino acids. CDR3 DNA: TGCAGTGCTAGTCCTCTGGAGACCCAGTACTTC. It codes for CSASPLETQYF.

The V gene is TRBV13, the J gene TRBJ1-1; D may be TRBD1 (6 bases). The CDR3 totals 14 residues. Germline CDR1 and CDR2: PRHDT and FYEKMQ (reference sequence). V was clipped by 4 bases and J by 0 bases, with 9 bases between them. CDR3 in amino acids: CASSYRVLNTEAFF. The CDR3 nucleotides are TGTGCCAGCAGCTACAGGGTCCTGAACACTGAAGCTTTCTTT.

Points on this clonotype: A much larger clonotype is one base distant, so this may be a read error. The rearrangement uses TRBV28 and TRBJ2-1; D unresolved. The length of the CDR3 is 13 residues. Trimming stripped 6 bases from V and 7 bases from J, with 13 bases between. Looked up from germline, CDR1 is MDHEN and CDR2 is SYDVKM. The chain's CDR3 is CASSCRTANEQFF. CDR3 DNA sequence: TGTGCCAGCAGCTGCAGGACGGCTAATGAGCAGTTCTTC.

The chain joins TRBV27 to TRBJ1-1; D is ambiguous. The CDR3 is made up of 14 amino acids. Looked up from germline, CDR1 is MNHEY and CDR2 is SMNVEV (reference sequence). V lost 6 bases to trimming and J lost 6 bases, with 17 bases between them. Written as DNA, the CDR3 is TGTGCCAGCAGACCACTCGGCGGATGGGCTGAAGCTTTCTTT. Translated: CASRPLGGWAEAFF.

The chain combines TRBV4-1 with TRBJ1-5; no firm D call. V lost 1 base to trimming and J lost 8 bases, with 9 bases between them. This CDR3 contains 13 residues. CDR1 and CDR2 from the germline V gene are MGHRA and YSYEKL. The DNA for the CDR3 is TGCGCCAGCAGCCAAGTGATAGCGGAGCCCCAGCATTTT. Translation: CASSQVIAEPQHF.

To note about this clonotype: A much larger clone is a single base away; this may be a read error. This chain connects TRBV4-3 to TRBJ2-5; D unclear. The CDR3 is made up of 15 amino acids. Per germline, CDR1 LGHNA and CDR2 YSLEER. The CDR3 sequence: CAGSPNVGVAETQYF. In DNA, the CDR3 is TGCGCCGGCAGCCCAAACGTTGGGGTGGCAGAGACCCAGTACTTC.